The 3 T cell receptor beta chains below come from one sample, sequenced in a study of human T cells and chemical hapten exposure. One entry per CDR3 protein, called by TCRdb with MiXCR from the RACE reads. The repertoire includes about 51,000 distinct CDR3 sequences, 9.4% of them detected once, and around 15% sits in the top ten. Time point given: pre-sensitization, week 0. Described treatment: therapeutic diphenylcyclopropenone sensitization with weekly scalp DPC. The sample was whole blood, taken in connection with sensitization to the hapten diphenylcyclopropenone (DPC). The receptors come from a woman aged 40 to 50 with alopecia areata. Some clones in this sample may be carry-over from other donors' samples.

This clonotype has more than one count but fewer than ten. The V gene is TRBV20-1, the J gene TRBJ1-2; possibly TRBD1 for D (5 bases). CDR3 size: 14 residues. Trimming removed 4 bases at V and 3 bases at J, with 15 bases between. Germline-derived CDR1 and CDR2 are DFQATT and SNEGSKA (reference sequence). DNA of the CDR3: TGCAGTGCTACCCCGGCAGGGAGAGACTATGGCTACACCTTC. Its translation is CSATPAGRDYGYTF.

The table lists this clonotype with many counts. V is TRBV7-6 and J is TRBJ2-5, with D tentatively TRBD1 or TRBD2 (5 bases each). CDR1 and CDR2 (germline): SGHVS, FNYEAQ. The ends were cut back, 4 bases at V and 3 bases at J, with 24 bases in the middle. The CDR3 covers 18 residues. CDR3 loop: CASSSYPLGRPIKETQYF. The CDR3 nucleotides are TGTGCCAGCAGCTCTTACCCCCTGGGACGCCCAATTAAAGAGACCCAGTACTTC.

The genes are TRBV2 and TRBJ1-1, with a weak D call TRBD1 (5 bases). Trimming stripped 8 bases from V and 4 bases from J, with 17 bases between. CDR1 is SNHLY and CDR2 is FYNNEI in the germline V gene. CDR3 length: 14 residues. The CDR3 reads CASERTPPPTEAFF. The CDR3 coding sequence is TGTGCCAGCGAGCGGACACCTCCTCCCACTGAAGCTTTCTTT.